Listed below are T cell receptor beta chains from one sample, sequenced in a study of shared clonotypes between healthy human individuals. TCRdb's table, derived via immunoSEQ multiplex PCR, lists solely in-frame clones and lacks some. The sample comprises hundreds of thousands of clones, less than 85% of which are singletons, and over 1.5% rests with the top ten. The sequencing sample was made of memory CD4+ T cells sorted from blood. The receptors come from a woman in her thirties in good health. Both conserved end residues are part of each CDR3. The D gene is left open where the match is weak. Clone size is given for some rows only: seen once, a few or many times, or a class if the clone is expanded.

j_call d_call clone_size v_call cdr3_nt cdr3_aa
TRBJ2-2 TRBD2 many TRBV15 TGTGCCACCAGCTTGGGACTAGCGGGATCGGCCGGGGAGCTGTTTTTT CATSLGLAGSAGELFF
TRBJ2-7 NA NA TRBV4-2 TGTGCCAGCAGCCAAGGATTAGGGGGGCACTACGAGCAGTACTTC CASSQGLGGHYEQYF
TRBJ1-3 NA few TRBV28 TGTGCCAGCAGTTGGGAGGCGGACTCTGGAAACACCATATATTTT CASSWEADSGNTIYF
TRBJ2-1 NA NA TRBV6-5 TGTGCCAGCGGTCAGCGACGGGAAGAGCAGTTCTTC CASGQRREEQFF
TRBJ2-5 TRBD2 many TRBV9 TGTGCCAGCAGCGTACGCCCTGCGGGAGCGGGTGAGACCCAGTACTTC CASSVRPAGAGETQYF
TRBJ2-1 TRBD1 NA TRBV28 TGTGCCAGCAGCCTAATTTTCGTATTCGGGACAGGGGGCGCCAGCTCCTACAATGAGCAGTTCTTC CASSLIFVFGTGGASSYNEQFF
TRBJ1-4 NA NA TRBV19 TGTGCCAGTAGTATAAGGGGCGGAGCAACTAATGAAAAACTGTTTTTT CASSIRGGATNEKLFF
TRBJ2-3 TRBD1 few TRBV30 TGTGCCGGTGACCGGGACAGTACAGATACGCAGTATTTT CAGDRDSTDTQYF
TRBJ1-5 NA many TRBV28 TGTGCCAGCAGGAGGCCGGGACAGCCCCAGCATTTT CASRRPGQPQHF
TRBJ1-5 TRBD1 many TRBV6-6 TGTGCCAGCAGTTACTCAACAGGGGACGTCCAGCCCCAGCATTTT CASSYSTGDVQPQHF
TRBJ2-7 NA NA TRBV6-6 TGTGCCAGCAGTTACTCCCCGGGGGCAGCGGGCTACGAGCAGTACTTC CASSYSPGAAGYEQYF
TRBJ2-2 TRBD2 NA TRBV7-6 TGTGCCAGCAGCCCTGGACTAGCGGGGGCCGCCGGGGAGCTGTTTTTT CASSPGLAGAAGELFF
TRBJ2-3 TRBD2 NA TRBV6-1 TGTGCCAGCAGTGGAAAAGGACTAGCCACCCTAGATACGCAGTATTTT CASSGKGLATLDTQYF
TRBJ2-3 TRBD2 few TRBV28 TGTGCCAGCAGTTTGGCTAGCGGGAACACAGATACGCAGTATTTT CASSLASGNTDTQYF
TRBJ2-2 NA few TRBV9 TGTGCCAGCAGCGGGGGCCGGGCTAGCCCCGGGGAGCTGTTTTTT CASSGGRASPGELFF
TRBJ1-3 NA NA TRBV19 TGTGCCAGTAGGGGCCTGGAGGCTATCTCTGGAAACACCATATATTTT CASRGLEAISGNTIYF
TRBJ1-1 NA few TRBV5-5 TGTGCCAGCAGCTTCGGAGGGCTCGTGAACACTGAAGCTTTCTTT CASSFGGLVNTEAFF
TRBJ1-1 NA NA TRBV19 TGTGCCAGTAGGCTGGACACCTTGAACACTGAAGCTTTCTTT CASRLDTLNTEAFF
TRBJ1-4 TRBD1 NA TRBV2 TGTGCCAGCAGTGATGGGACAGGGGTTCGTGGTGAAAAACTGTTTTTT CASSDGTGVRGEKLFF
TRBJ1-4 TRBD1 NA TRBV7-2 TGTGCCAGCAGCCCGACGGGACAGGGCGAAAAACTGTTTTTT CASSPTGQGEKLFF
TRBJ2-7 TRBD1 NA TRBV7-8 TGTGCCAGCAGCTACCTTCAGGGGGAGAACTACGAGCAGTACTTC CASSYLQGENYEQYF
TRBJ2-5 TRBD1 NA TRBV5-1 TGCGCCAGCAGCCATGGACAGGGGGGCGAGACCCAGTACTTC CASSHGQGGETQYF
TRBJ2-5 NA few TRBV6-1 TGTGCCAGCAGTGAAATACAGGGAGAGACCCAGTACTTC CASSEIQGETQYF
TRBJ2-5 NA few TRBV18 TGTGCCAGCTCACCACGGACAGCTTACCAAGAGACCCAGTACTTC CASSPRTAYQETQYF
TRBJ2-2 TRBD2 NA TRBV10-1 TGCGCCAGCAGTGATAGCGGGAGCACCGGGGAGCTGTTTTTT CASSDSGSTGELFF
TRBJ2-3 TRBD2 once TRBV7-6 TGTGCCAGCAGCTTATTGACTAGCGGGAGTTTTTCAGATACGCAGTATTTT CASSLLTSGSFSDTQYF
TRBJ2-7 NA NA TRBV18 TGTGCCAGCTCACCACGGGGCGGGGCGAATTCCTACGAGCAGTACTTC CASSPRGGANSYEQYF
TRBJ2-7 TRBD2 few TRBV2 TGTGCCAGCAACGCGGATCGCGCGGGAGCGGACTACGAGCAGTACTTC CASNADRAGADYEQYF
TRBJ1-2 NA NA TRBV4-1 TGCGCCAGCAGCCAAGGCCGACCCCGACCGGGGGGCAAGGACTATGGCTACACCTTC CASSQGRPRPGGKDYGYTF
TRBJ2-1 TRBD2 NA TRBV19 TGTGCCAGTGGGGTGGGACTAGCGGGATACAATGAGCAGTTCTTC CASGVGLAGYNEQFF
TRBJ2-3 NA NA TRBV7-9 TGTGCCAGCAGGTCCCGTGCCCAGTGGGGGAGAGCCACAGATACGCAGTATTTT CASRSRAQWGRATDTQYF
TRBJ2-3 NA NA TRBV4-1 TGCGCCAGCAGCCAAGGCCCGGCAGGGGATACGCAGTATTTT CASSQGPAGDTQYF
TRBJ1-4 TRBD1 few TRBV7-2 TGTGCCAGCAGCCCCAGAAGAAACAGTCGGACAGGCGGTGAAAAACTGTTTTTT CASSPRRNSRTGGEKLFF
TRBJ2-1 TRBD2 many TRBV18 TGTGCCAGCTCACCGTTAAGCCTAGCGGGAGTCAATGAGCAGTTCTTC CASSPLSLAGVNEQFF
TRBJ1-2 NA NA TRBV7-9 TGTGCCAGCAGCCGGGGGACGGTAAACTATGGCTACACCTTC CASSRGTVNYGYTF
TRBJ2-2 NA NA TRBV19 TGTGCCAGTAGTCAGGGTGATCGAGCCGGGGAGCTGTTTTTT CASSQGDRAGELFF
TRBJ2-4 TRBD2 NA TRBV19 TGTGCCAGTAGTAGCCGACCCGGGGGGCTAGCGGGAGACGCCATTCAGTACTTC CASSSRPGGLAGDAIQYF
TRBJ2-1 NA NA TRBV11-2 TGTGCCAGCAGCTTACGACCGAGCTCCTACAATGAGCAGTTCTTC CASSLRPSSYNEQFF
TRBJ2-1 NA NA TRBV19 TGTGCCAGTAGGACTCGGTACAATGAGCAGTTCTTC CASRTRYNEQFF
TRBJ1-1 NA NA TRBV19 TGTGCCAGCAGTAAACAGGGACCGGGGACTGAAGCTTTCTTT CASSKQGPGTEAFF
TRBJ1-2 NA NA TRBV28 TGTGCCACCCAGACAGCCTTCGGCTACACCTTC CATQTAFGYTF
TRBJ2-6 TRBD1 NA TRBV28 TGTGCCAGCAGTTCCCCTAACAGGGGGTTTTTCAACGTCCTGACTTTC CASSSPNRGFFNVLTF
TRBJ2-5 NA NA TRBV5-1 TGCGCCAGCAGCCCCGGTTGGGACGAGGAGACCCAGTACTTC CASSPGWDEETQYF
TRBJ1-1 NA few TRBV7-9 TGTGCCAGCAGCTCCCAGGGTGACACTGAAGCTTTCTTT CASSSQGDTEAFF
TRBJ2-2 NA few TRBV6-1 TGTGCCAGCTCGGGAAACGCCCGATCCGGGGAGCTGTTTTTT CASSGNARSGELFF